The present entry profiles one T cell receptor beta chain with its context. The antigen is unknown. The sample originates from a study of T-cell memory formation after mild COVID-19. Study outcomes and limitations: Cross-reactive memory seemingly joined, as some responding clones were found in pre-infection memory.

From 5'RACE with constant-segment primers came TCR alpha and TCR beta cDNA libraries that carried sample barcodes and UMIs. TCRdb itself ran the 5' RACE reads through MiXCR, one entry per CDR3 protein. The sample carries 110,000 to 150,000 distinct CDR3 sequences, approximately 25% recorded once. Sample: PBMCs or a T cell subset sorted from them (not recorded which). The TCR originated in an adult woman who had mild COVID-19 (a few samples of this study predate the infection). Cell type and time point are not known.

The CDR3 loop reads CASSPPQGNEQYF. The CDR3 DNA reads TGTGCCAGCAGTCCCCCACAGGGCAACGAGCAGTACTTC. V and J are TRBV7-2 and TRBJ2-7; TRBD1 is a possible D gene (6 bases). This CDR3 region has 13 residues. V was cut by 6 bases and J by 5 bases, with 14 bases left in between. The germline CDR1 and CDR2 sequences are SGHTA and FQGNSA.